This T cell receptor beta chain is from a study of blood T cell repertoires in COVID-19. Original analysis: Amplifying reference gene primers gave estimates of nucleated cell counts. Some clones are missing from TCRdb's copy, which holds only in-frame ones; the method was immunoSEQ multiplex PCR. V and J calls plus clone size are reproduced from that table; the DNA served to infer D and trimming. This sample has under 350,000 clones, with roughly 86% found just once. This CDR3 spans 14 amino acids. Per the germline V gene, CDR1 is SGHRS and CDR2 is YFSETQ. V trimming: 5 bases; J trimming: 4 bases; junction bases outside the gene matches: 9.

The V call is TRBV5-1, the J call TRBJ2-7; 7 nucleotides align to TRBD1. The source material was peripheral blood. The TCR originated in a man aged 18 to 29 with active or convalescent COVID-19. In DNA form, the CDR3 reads TGCGCCAGCAGTCAAGCTGGGACAGCATACGAGCAGTACTTC. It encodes CASSQAGTAYEQYF.